A single sample is the source of the 9 T cell receptor beta chains below, sequenced in a study of cytomegalovirus exposure and HLA in healthy donors. PCR involved 60 Vbeta and 13 Jbeta primers. Sequenced by immunoSEQ multiplex PCR; TCRdb stores in-frame clones only, minus some. Listed are some 120,000 clones; more than 0.9% falls within the top ten. The sequenced sample was PBMCs. Source of these receptors: a man between 18 and 35 years old in good health and CMV-seronegative.

Turning to this clone: Other DNA sequences in the same sample also yield this CDR3. This chain uses TRBV9 with TRBJ1-1; no clear D gene. The germline V gene has CDR1 SGDLS and CDR2 YYNGEE. V dropped 1 base and J dropped 2 bases, with 9 bases sitting between them. The CDR3 contains 14 residues. The CDR3 here is CASSVLAGNTEAFF. The CDR3 bases are TGTGCCAGCAGCGTATTGGCAGGTAACACTGAAGCTTTCTTT.

The chain is built from TRBV30 and TRBJ2-7; 8 bases align to TRBD2. The germline V gene has CDR1 GTSNPN and CDR2 SVGIG (reference sequence). CDR3 length equals 15 residues. The junction had 9 bases not matched to a gene; V was cut back by 0 bases and J by 5 bases. The CDR3 DNA follows: TGTGCCTGGAGTGTGAATCGGCGGGGGGTGGACGAGCAGTACTTC. This sequence encodes CAWSVNRRGVDEQYF.

This chain joins TRBV6-1 and TRBJ1-5, with D tentatively TRBD1 (5 bases). Trimming stripped 3 bases from V and 4 bases from J, with 13 bases between. The CDR3 has 15 residues. Germline assignment: CDR1 MNHNS and CDR2 SASEGT. This CDR3 reads CASSEGEVVNQPQHF. DNA for the CDR3: TGTGCCAGCAGTGAGGGGGAGGTTGTGAATCAGCCCCAGCATTTT.

This chain joins TRBV28 and TRBJ2-2, with D possibly TRBD1 on 5 matching bases. Germline values: CDR1 MDHEN, CDR2 SYDVKM. The V end was cut by 3 bases, the J end by 5 bases, with 7 bases between. This CDR3 region has 13 residues. CDR3 in DNA: TGTGCCAGCAGTTTGACAGCGACCGGGGAGCTGTTTTTT. Its protein is CASSLTATGELFF.

V and J are TRBV27 and TRBJ1-1; 10 positions match TRBD1. The J segment lost 5 bases and the V segment lost 7 bases, leaving 4 bases of the junction unmatched. CDR3 length: 13 amino acids. Germline assignment: CDR1 MNHEY and CDR2 SMNVEV (reference sequence). The CDR3 spells CASTDRGRTEAFF. Written as DNA, the CDR3 is TGTGCCAGCACCGACAGGGGGCGTACTGAAGCTTTCTTT.

The chain carries TRBV6-1 and TRBJ1-5, with unresolved D. The germline V gene has CDR1 MNHNS and CDR2 SASEGT. This CDR3 has 12 residues. Trimming removed 6 bases at V and 7 bases at J, with 10 bases between. The CDR3 bases are TGTGCCAGCAGATCGGGAGGGCAGCCCCAGCATTTT. Amino acid sequence: CASRSGGQPQHF.

The chain has TRBV2 and TRBJ2-2; 11 nucleotides align to TRBD2. Germline CDR1 SNHLY, CDR2 FYNNEI. V lost 6 bases to trimming and J lost 4 bases; unmatched junction nucleotides: 7. The CDR3 is made up of 16 amino acids. CDR3 sequence (DNA): TGTGCCAGCAGCGCTACTAGCGGGAGTCTCACCGGGGAGCTGTTTTTT. Residues: CASSATSGSLTGELFF.

This sequence joins TRBV28 and TRBJ2-1; D is undetermined. V lost 2 bases, J lost 7 bases, and 6 bases lay in between. CDR1 and CDR2 from the germline V gene are MDHEN and SYDVKM. This CDR3 contains 12 residues. CDR3 in amino acids: CASSLLRNEQFF. Here the CDR3 DNA reads TGTGCCAGCAGTTTACTGAGGAATGAGCAGTTCTTC.

This rearrangement joins TRBV5-8 to TRBJ2-1; D is perhaps TRBD1 (6 bases). V lost 4 bases and J lost 9, with 20 bases in between. The CDR3 length is 15 residues. Germline V gene data show CDR1 as SGHTS and CDR2 as YDEGEE. Here the CDR3 DNA reads TGTGCCAGCAGCCCATATATGACAGGTTTAGGTGAGCAGTTCTTC. Its protein is CASSPYMTGLGEQFF. Using reference TRBV5-8 and TRBJ2-1 for the parts outside the CDR3, the full variable domain is EAGVTQSPTHLIKTRGQQATLRCSPISGHTSVYWYQQALGLGLQFLLWYDEGEERNRGNFPPRFSGRQFPNYSSELNVNALELEDSALYLCASSPYMTGLGEQFFGPGTRLTVL.